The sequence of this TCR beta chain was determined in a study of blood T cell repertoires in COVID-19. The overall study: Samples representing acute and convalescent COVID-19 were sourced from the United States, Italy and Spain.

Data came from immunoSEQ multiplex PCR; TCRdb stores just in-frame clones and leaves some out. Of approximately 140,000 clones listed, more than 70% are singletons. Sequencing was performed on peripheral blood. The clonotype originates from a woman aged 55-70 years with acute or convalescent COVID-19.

This CDR3 is CASSPGQGELVSNQPQHF. Here the CDR3 DNA reads TGTGCCAGCAGCCCGGGACAGGGGGAATTAGTAAGCAATCAGCCCCAGCATTTT. The rearrangement joins TRBV3-1 (or the pseudogene TRBV3-2) to TRBJ1-5, with 11 bases that match TRBD1. The junction had 9 bases not matched to a gene; V was cut back by 4 bases and J by 1 base. Germline CDR1 LGHDT, CDR2 YNNKEL (reference sequence). The CDR3 runs to 18 residues.